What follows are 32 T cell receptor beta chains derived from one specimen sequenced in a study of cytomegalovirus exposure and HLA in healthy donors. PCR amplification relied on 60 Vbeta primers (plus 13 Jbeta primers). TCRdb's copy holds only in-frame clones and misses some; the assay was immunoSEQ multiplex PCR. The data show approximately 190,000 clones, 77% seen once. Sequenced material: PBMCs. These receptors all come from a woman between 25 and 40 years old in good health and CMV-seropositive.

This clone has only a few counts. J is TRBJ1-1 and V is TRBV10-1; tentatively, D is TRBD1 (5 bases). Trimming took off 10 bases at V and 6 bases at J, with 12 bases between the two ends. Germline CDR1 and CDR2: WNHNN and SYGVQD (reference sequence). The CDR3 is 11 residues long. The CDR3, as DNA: TGCGCCACCTGGGCGGGGGCTGAAGCTTTCTTT. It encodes CATWAGAEAFF.

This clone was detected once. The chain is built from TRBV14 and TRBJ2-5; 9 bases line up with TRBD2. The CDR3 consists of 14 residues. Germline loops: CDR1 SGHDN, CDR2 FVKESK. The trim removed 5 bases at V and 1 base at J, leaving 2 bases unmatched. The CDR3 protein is CASSTRGGQETQYF. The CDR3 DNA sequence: TGTGCCAGCAGCACGCGGGGGGGCCAAGAGACCCAGTACTTC.

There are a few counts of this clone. CDR3 sequence reads: CASSTHRPADTEAFF. The CDR3 DNA reads as TGTGCCAGCAGCACACACAGGCCCGCGGACACTGAAGCTTTCTTT. V is TRBV7-8 and J is TRBJ1-1; D possibly corresponds to TRBD1 (5 bases). This CDR3 is 15 amino acids long. Trimming stripped 5 bases from V and 3 bases from J, with 16 bases between. Germline CDR1 reads SGHVS; CDR2 reads FQNEAQ.

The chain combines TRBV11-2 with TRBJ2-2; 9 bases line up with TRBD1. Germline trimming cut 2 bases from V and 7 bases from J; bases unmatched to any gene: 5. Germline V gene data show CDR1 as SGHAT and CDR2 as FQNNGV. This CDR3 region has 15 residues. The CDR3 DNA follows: TGTGCCAGCAGCTTACTGACAGGGGGTATCGGGGAGCTGTTTTTT. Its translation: CASSLLTGGIGELFF.

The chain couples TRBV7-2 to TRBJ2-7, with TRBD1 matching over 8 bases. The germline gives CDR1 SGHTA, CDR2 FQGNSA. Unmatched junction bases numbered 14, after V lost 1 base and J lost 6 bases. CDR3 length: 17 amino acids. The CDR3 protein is CASSLVPSRDRRFEQYF. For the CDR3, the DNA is TGTGCCAGCAGCTTAGTGCCCTCCCGGGACAGGCGGTTCGAGCAGTACTTC.

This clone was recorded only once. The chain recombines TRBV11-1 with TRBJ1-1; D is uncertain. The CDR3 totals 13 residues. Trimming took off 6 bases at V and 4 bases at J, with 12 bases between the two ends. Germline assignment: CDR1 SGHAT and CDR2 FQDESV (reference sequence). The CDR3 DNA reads TGTGCCAGCAGTATGATCCGGGGCACTGAAGCTTTCTTT. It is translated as CASSMIRGTEAFF. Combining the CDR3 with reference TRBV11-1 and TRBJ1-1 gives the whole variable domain EAEVAQSPRYKITEKSQAVAFWCDPISGHATLYWYRQILGQGPELLVQFQDESVVDDSQLPKDRFSAERLKGVDSTLKIQPAELGDSAMYLCASSMIRGTEAFFGQGTRLTVV.

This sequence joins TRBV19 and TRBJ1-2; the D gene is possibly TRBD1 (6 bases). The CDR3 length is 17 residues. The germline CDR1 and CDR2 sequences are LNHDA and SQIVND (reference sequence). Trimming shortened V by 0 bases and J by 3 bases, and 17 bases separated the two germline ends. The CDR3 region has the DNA TGTGCCAGTAGTATAGAGGCTCAGGGGCCTTCCTACTATGGCTACACCTTC. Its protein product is CASSIEAQGPSYYGYTF.

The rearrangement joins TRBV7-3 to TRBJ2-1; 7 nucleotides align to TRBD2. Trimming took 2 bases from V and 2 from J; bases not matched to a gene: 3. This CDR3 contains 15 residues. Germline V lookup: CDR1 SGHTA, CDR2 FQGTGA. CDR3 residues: CASSLGLAAYNEQFF. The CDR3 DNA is TGTGCCAGCAGCTTAGGCCTAGCGGCCTACAATGAGCAGTTCTTC.

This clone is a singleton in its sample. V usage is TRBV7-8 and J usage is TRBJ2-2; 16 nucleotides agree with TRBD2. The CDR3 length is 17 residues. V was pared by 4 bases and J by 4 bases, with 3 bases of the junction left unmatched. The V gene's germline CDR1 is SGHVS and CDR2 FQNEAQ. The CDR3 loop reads CASSSGTSGRVTGELFF. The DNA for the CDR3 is TGTGCCAGCAGCTCCGGGACTAGCGGGAGGGTCACCGGGGAGCTGTTTTTT.

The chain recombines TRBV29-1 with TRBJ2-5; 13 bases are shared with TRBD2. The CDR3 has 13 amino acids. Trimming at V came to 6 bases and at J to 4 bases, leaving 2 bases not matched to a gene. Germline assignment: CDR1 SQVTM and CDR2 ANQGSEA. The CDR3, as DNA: TGCAGCGTCCGGACTAGCGGGGGAGAGACCCAGTACTTC. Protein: CSVRTSGGETQYF.

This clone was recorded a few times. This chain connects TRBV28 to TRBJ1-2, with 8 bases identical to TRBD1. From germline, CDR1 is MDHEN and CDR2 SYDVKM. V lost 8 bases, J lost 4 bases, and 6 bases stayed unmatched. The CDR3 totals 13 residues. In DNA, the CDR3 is TGTGCCAGCGGCAGGACAGGGCCCTATGGCTACACCTTC. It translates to CASGRTGPYGYTF.

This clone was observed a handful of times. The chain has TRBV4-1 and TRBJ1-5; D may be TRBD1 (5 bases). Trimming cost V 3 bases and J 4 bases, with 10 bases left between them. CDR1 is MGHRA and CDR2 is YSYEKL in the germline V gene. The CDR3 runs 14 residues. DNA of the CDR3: TGCGCCAGCAGCCAGCTGACAGCGAATCAGCCCCAGCATTTT. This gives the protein CASSQLTANQPQHF.

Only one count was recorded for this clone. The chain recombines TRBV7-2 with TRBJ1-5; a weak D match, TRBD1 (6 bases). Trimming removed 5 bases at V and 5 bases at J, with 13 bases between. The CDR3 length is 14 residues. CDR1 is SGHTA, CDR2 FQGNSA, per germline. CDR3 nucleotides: TGTGCCAGCAGCACTAGAGGGGGGGATCAGCCCCAGCATTTT. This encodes CASSTRGGDQPQHF.

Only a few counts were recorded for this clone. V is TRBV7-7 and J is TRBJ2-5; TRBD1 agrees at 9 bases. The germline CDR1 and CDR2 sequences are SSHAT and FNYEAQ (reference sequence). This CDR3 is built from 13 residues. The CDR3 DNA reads TGTGCTAGCTCCGGGACAGGGAGGGAGACCCAGTACTTC. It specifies CASSGTGRETQYF.

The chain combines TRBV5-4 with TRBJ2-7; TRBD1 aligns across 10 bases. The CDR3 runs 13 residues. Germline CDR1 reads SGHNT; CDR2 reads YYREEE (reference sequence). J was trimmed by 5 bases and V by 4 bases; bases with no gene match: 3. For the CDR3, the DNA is TGTGCCAGCAGCAGGGGACAGGGGCACGAGCAGTACTTC. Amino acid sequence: CASSRGQGHEQYF.

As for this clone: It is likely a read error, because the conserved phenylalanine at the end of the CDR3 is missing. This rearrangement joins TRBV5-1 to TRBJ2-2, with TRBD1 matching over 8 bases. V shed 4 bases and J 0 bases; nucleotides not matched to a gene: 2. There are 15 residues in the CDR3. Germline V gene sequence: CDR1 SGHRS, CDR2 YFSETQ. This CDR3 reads CASSRDRTNTGELFL. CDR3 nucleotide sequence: TGCGCCAGCAGCCGGGACAGGACGAACACCGGGGAGCTGTTTCTT.

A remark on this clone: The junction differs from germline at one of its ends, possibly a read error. DNA for the CDR3: TGTGCCAGCTCACCATCGGGACTAGCCCTCGCCTTTTTT. Translated: CASSPSGLALAFF. V is TRBV18 and J is TRBJ2-3; TRBD2 aligns across 9 bases. Per the germline V gene, CDR1 is KGHSH and CDR2 is LQKENI. This CDR3 is built from 13 residues. Full variable domain (outside the CDR3, taken from reference TRBV18 and TRBJ2-3): NAGVMQNPRHLVRRRGQEARLRCSPMKGHSHVYWYRQLPEEGLKFMVYLQKENIIDESGMPKERFSAEFPKEGPSILRIQQVVRGDSAAYFCASSPSGLALAFFGPGTRLTVL.

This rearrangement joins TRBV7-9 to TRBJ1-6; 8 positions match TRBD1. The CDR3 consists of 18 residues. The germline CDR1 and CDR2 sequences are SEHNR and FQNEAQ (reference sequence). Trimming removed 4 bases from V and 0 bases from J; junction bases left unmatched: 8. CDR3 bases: TGTGCCAGCAGCTCGGACAGGGCGGAACTCTCCTATAATTCACCCCTCCACTTT. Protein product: CASSSDRAELSYNSPLHF.

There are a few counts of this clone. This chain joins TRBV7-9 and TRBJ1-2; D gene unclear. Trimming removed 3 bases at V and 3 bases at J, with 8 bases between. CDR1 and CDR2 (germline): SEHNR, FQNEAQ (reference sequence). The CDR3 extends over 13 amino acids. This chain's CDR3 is CASSLYGDYGYTF. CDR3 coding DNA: TGTGCCAGCAGCTTGTACGGGGACTATGGCTACACCTTC.

The CDR3 is CASTKQGAGELFF. For the CDR3, the DNA is TGTGCCAGTACTAAACAGGGGGCCGGGGAGCTGTTTTTT. This chain uses TRBV19 with TRBJ2-2; 8 bases fit TRBD1. Germline loops: CDR1 LNHDA, CDR2 SQIVND (reference sequence). Germline trimming cut 7 bases from V and 6 bases from J; bases unmatched to any gene: 4. CDR3 length: 13 amino acids.

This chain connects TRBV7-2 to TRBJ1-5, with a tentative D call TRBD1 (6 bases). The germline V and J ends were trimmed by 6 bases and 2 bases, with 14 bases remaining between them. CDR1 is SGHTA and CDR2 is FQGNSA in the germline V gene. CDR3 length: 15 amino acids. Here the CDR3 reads CASRPDRTGNQPQHF. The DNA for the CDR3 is TGTGCCAGCAGACCCGACAGGACGGGCAATCAGCCCCAGCATTTT.

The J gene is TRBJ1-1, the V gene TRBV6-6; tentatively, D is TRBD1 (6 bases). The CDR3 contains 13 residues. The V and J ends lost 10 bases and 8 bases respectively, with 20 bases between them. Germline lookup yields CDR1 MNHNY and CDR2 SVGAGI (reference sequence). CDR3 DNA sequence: TGTGCCACGGACAGCGGGGGAAGAATGGAAGCTTTCTTT. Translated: CATDSGGRMEAFF.

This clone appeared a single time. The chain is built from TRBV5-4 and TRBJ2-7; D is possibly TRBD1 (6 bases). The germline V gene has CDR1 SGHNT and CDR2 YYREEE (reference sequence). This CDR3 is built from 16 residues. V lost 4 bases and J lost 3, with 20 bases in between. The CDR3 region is CASSGNPGQGNYEQYF. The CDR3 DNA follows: TGTGCCAGCAGCGGAAACCCGGGACAAGGGAACTACGAGCAGTACTTC.

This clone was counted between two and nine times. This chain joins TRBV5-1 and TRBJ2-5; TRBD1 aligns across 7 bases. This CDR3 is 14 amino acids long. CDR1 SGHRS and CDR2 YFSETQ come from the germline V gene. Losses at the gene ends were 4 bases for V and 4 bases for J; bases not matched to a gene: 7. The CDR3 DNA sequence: TGCGCCAGCAGCGCGCTACAGGGGAGAGAGACCCAGTACTTC. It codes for CASSALQGRETQYF.

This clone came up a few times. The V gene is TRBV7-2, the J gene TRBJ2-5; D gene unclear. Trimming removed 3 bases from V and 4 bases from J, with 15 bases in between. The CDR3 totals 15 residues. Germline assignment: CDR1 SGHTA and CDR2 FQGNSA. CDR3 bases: TGTGCCAGCAGCTTGGGCGTTGGGCTCGCAGAGACCCAGTACTTC. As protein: CASSLGVGLAETQYF.

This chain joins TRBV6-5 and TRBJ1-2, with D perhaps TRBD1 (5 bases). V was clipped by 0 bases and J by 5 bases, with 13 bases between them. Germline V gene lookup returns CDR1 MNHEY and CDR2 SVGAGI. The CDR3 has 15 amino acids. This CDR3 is CASSYSPGGRYGYTF. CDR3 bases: TGTGCCAGCAGTTACTCTCCCGGGGGGAGATATGGCTACACCTTC.

The chain's CDR3 is CASSLGTGSPLHF. In nucleotides, the CDR3 is TGTGCCAGCAGTCTTGGGACAGGGTCACCCCTCCACTTT. V is TRBV25-1 and J is TRBJ1-6, with 9 nucleotides matching TRBD1. V gave up 5 bases and J gave up 10 bases; unmatched junction bases: 3. Germline V gene lookup returns CDR1 MGHDK and CDR2 SYGVNS. The CDR3 has 13 residues.

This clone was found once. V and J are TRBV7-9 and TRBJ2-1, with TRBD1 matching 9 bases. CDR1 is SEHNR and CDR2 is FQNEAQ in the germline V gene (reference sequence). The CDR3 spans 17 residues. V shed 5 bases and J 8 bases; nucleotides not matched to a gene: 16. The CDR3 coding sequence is TGTGCCAGCAGCCCTTACCCTGGACAGGGGATTGGGGATGAGCAGTTCTTC. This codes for CASSPYPGQGIGDEQFF. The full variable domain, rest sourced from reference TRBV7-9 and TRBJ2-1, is DTGVSQNPRHKITKRGQNVTFRCDPISEHNRLYWYRQTLGQGPEFLTYFQNEAQLEKSRLLSDRFSAERPKGSFSTLEIQRTEQGDSAMYLCASSPYPGQGIGDEQFFGPGTRLTVL.

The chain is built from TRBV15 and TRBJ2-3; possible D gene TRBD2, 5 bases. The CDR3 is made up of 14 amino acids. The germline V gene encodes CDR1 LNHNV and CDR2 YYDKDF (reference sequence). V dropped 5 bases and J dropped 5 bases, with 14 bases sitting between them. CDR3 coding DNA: TGTGCCACCAGCCGTCGGGGTGTACAAGATACGCAGTATTTT. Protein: CATSRRGVQDTQYF.

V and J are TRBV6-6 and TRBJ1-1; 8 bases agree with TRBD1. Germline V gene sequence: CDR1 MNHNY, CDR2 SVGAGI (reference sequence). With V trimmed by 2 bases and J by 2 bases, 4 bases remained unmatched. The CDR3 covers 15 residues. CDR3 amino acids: CASSYRQGANTEAFF. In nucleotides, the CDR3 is TGTGCCAGCAGTTACCGGCAGGGGGCCAACACTGAAGCTTTCTTT.

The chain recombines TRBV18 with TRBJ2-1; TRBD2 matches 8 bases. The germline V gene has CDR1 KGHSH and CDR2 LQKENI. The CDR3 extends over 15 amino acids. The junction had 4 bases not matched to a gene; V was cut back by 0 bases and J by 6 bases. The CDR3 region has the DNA TGTGCCAGCTCACCACCGGCGAGCGGGAGCAATGAGCAGTTCTTC. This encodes CASSPPASGSNEQFF.

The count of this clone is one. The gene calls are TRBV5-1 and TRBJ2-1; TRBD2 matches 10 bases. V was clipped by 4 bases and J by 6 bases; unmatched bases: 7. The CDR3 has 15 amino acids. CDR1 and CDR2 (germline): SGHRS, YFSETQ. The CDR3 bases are TGCGCCAGCAGCCCTGCCGGGACTAGCGCCAATGAGCAGTTCTTC. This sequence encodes CASSPAGTSANEQFF.